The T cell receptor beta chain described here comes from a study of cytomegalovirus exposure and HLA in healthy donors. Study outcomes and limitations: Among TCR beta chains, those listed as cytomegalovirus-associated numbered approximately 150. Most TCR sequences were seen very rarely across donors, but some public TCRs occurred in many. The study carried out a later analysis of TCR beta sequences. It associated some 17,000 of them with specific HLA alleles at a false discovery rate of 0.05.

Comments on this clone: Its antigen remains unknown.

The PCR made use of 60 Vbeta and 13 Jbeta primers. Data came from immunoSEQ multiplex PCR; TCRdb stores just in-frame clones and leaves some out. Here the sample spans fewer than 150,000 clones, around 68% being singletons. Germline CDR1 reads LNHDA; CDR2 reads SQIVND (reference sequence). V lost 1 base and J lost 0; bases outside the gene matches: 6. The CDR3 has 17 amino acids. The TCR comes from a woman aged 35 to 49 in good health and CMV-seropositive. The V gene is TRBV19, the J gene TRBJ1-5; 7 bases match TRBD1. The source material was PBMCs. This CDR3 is CASSIGRDSYSNQPQHF. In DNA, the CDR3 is TGTGCCAGTAGTATAGGCCGGGACAGCTATAGCAATCAGCCCCAGCATTTT.